This paragraph reports one T cell receptor (beta chain). The antigen is undetermined. This sample was included in a study of shared clonotypes between healthy human individuals. Study-wide context: CD4 naive cells filled three plates per donor, CD4 memory three, CD8 naive two and CD8 memory one.

Genomic DNA of every subset was divided equally among multiple immunoSEQ plates. Profiling relied on immunoSEQ multiplex PCR, and the TCRdb table lists in-frame clones only, not all of them. The sample holds about 1.5 million clones, about 96% seen once. Study-wide results and caveats: Sorted-subset samples were not fully sequenced, rarefaction indicated. Naive subsets generally exceeded memory subsets in estimated richness.

Germline V gene data show CDR1 as WSHSY and CDR2 as SAAADI. After removal of 0 bases from V and 5 bases from J, the junction contained 11 bases not matched to a gene. The CDR3 runs 17 residues. The chain recombines TRBV10-2 with TRBJ2-5, with 8 bases lining up with TRBD2. Sequencing input: naive CD4+ T cells sorted from blood. Subset here: CD45RA+ positively selected. This TCR was sampled from a man aged 30 to 45 in good health. The CDR3 region is CASSESPSSGRSETQYF. The CDR3 region has the DNA TGCGCCAGCAGTGAGTCGCCGTCTAGCGGGCGATCGGAGACCCAGTACTTC.